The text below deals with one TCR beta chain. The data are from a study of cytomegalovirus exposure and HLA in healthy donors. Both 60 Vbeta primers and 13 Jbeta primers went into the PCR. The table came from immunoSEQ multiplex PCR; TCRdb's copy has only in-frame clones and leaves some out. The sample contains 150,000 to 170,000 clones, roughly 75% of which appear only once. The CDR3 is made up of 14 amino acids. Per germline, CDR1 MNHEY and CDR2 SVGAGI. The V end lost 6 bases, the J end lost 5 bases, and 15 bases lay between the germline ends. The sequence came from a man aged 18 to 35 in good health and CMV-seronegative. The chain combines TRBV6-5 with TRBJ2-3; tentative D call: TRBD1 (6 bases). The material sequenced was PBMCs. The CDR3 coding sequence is TGTGCCAGCAGACGGGATTACAGGGAAGATACGCAGTATTTT. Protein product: CASRRDYREDTQYF.